This T cell receptor (beta chain) was retrieved from a study of blood T cell repertoires in COVID-19. The data were produced by immunoSEQ multiplex PCR, yet TCRdb's version contains in-frame clones alone and is incomplete. This table holds 150,000 to 200,000 clones, approximately 88% found once. The CDR3 contains 15 residues. V dropped 1 base and J dropped 10 bases, with 17 bases sitting between them. Germline values: CDR1 MNHNY, CDR2 SVGAGI (reference sequence). This TCR was recovered from a man between 60 and 70 years old with acute or convalescent COVID-19. The chain carries TRBV6-6 and TRBJ1-5; D possibly corresponds to TRBD1 (6 bases). Material for sequencing was peripheral blood. The CDR3 bases are TGTGCCAGCAGTTACTACCGACAGGAGATCAGACCCCAGCATTTT. Translation gives CASSYYRQEIRPQHF.